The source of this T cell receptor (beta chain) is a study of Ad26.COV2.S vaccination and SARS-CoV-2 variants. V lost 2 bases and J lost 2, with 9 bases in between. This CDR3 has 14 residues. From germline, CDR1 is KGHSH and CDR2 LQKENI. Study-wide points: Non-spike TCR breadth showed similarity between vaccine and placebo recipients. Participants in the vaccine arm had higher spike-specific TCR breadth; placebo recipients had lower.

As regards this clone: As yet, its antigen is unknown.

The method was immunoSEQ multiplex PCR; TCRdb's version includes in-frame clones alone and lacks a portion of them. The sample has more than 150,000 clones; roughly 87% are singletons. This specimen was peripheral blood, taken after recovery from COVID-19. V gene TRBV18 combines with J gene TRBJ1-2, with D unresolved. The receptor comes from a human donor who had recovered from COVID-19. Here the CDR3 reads CASSPLQRNYGYTF. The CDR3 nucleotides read TGTGCCAGCTCACCATTACAGAGAAACTATGGCTACACCTTC. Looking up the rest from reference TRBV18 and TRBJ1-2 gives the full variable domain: NAGVMQNPRHLVRRRGQEARLRCSPMKGHSHVYWYRQLPEEGLKFMVYLQKENIIDESGMPKERFSAEFPKEGPSILRIQQVVRGDSAAYFCASSPLQRNYGYTFGSGTRLTVV.